This entry lists 27 T cell receptor beta chains sequenced from one sample in a study of PD-L1 blockade in urothelial cancer. Method: immunoSEQ multiplex PCR; TCRdb's copy keeps in-frame clones and lacks some. The sample lists some 39,000 clones, about 88% occurring once. Specified time point: peripheral blood 6 weeks after treatment start. Sequencing used PBMCs, obtained around atezolizumab (anti-PD-L1) treatment. Receptors were obtained from a man in his 70s with urothelial cancer.

This sequence joins TRBV5-6 and TRBJ2-1, with 7 bases aligning to TRBD2. CDR1 and CDR2 from the germline V gene are SGHDT and YYEEEE. Germline trimming cut 2 bases from V and 1 base from J; bases unmatched to any gene: 6. The CDR3 covers 16 residues. Here the CDR3 DNA reads TGTGCCAGCAGCTTTGGGGCGGGAGTATCCTACAATGAGCAGTTCTTC. As protein: CASSFGAGVSYNEQFF.

The chain is built from TRBV7-9 and TRBJ2-7, with D hard to call. The germline V and J ends were trimmed by 5 bases and 5 bases, with 10 bases remaining between them. From germline, CDR1 is SEHNR and CDR2 FQNEAQ (reference sequence). The CDR3 extends over 12 amino acids. The CDR3, as DNA: TGTGCCAGCAGCCCTACCGCCAACGAGCAGTACTTC. The encoded protein is CASSPTANEQYF.

J is TRBJ1-3 and V is TRBV6-5; D gene uncertain. V gave up 2 bases and J gave up 1 base, with 9 bases separating them. Germline assignment: CDR1 MNHEY and CDR2 SVGAGI. The CDR3 consists of 15 residues. CDR3 nucleotides: TGTGCCAGCAGTTACCCCTGGGAGTCTGGAAACACCATATATTTT. This translates into CASSYPWESGNTIYF.

This chain connects TRBV15 to TRBJ1-4, with 8 bases lining up with TRBD1. V lost 7 bases to trimming and J lost 7 bases; unmatched junction nucleotides: 11. This CDR3 region has 15 residues. Looked up from germline, CDR1 is LNHNV and CDR2 is YYDKDF (reference sequence). The CDR3 sequence: CATKDRTGSAEKLFF. The CDR3 DNA follows: TGTGCCACCAAGGATCGGACAGGGTCTGCTGAAAAACTGTTTTTT.

V and J are TRBV27 and TRBJ1-4; 7 nucleotides line up with TRBD1. CDR1 and CDR2 (germline): MNHEY, SMNVEV (reference sequence). V lost 2 bases to trimming and J lost 3 bases; unmatched junction nucleotides: 3. This CDR3 has 15 residues. CDR3 DNA sequence: TGTGCCAGCAGTTTAGGGGGACAGCCTAATGAAAAACTGTTTTTT. Translated, it gives CASSLGGQPNEKLFF.

The V gene is TRBV30, the J gene TRBJ1-2, with 9 bases identical to TRBD1. Germline V CDR1 and CDR2: GTSNPN, SVGIG (reference sequence). Losses at the gene ends were 6 bases for V and 7 bases for J; bases not matched to a gene: 6. The CDR3 is 12 amino acids. For the CDR3, the DNA is TGTGCCTGTGATAGGGACAGGGCTGGCTACACCTTC. This sequence encodes CACDRDRAGYTF.

This clone was picked up one time. DNA of the CDR3: TGTGCCAGCAGTTCGGACAGGGGGACAGATACGCAGTATTTT. It specifies CASSSDRGTDTQYF. This sequence joins TRBV27 and TRBJ2-3; 10 bases match TRBD1. Germline lookup yields CDR1 MNHEY and CDR2 SMNVEV (reference sequence). This CDR3 contains 14 residues. The trim removed 4 bases at V and 3 bases at J, leaving 1 base unmatched.

This chain uses TRBV5-1 with TRBJ1-2; D is unclear. CDR3 size: 14 residues. Per germline, CDR1 SGHRS and CDR2 YFSETQ. V was trimmed by 3 bases and J by 4 bases, leaving 13 bases between them. The CDR3 coding sequence is TGCGCCAGCAGCTCCCGCCAGGAAGGCTATGGCTACACCTTC. Its translation is CASSSRQEGYGYTF.

The rearrangement uses TRBV5-6 and TRBJ2-3, with a tentative D call TRBD2 (6 bases). This CDR3 spans 17 amino acids. V lost 5 bases and J 0 bases, leaving 19 bases between the germline ends. CDR1 is SGHDT, CDR2 YYEEEE, per germline. The CDR3 bases are TGTGCCAGCAGGCCTTTAGGGGAGGCCACCAGCACAGATACGCAGTATTTT. It codes for CASRPLGEATSTDTQYF.

The genes are TRBV5-4 and TRBJ2-2; unclear D gene. The CDR3 has 13 residues. V dropped 4 bases and J dropped 5 bases, with 9 bases sitting between them. The V gene's germline CDR1 is SGHNT and CDR2 YYREEE (reference sequence). DNA of the CDR3: TGTGCCAGCAGCCTTGACTGGACCGGGGAGCTGTTTTTT. It translates to CASSLDWTGELFF.

The chain couples TRBV18 to TRBJ1-1; possibly TRBD1 for D (5 bases). Trimming pared 1 base from V and 4 bases from J, leaving 19 bases between. This CDR3 has 17 amino acids. In germline, CDR1 is KGHSH, CDR2 LQKENI. The CDR3 region has the DNA TGTGCCAGCTCACCACGGGGTGGGCGACAGTTTGGCACTGAAGCTTTCTTT. Amino acids: CASSPRGGRQFGTEAFF.

The chain uses TRBV4-2 and TRBJ1-3; TRBD1 aligns across 7 bases. V lost 3 bases and J lost 3; bases outside the gene matches: 8. This CDR3 has 16 residues. CDR1 LGHNA and CDR2 YNFKEQ come from the germline V gene. The CDR3 region is CASSHAQGENGNTIYF. CDR3 DNA sequence: TGTGCCAGCAGCCACGCCCAGGGGGAAAATGGAAACACCATATATTTT.

The chain is built from TRBV5-1 and TRBJ2-1, with unresolved D. Germline lookup yields CDR1 SGHRS and CDR2 YFSETQ. V was shortened by 0 bases and J by 4 bases, with 5 bases between the two germline ends. The length of the CDR3 is 13 residues. DNA for the CDR3: TGCGCCAGCAGCTTGGAGACTTACAATGAGCAGTTCTTC. This codes for CASSLETYNEQFF.

This chain connects TRBV9 to TRBJ2-3; perhaps TRBD2 as D (6 bases). The CDR3 consists of 16 residues. V was trimmed by 0 bases and J by 1 base, leaving 12 bases between them. Germline CDR1 is SGDLS and CDR2 is YYNGEE. CDR3 nucleotides: TGTGCCAGCAGCGTAGGAGCGGGCGAGCGCACAGATACGCAGTATTTT. Its protein product is CASSVGAGERTDTQYF.

This chain links TRBV2 with TRBJ2-5; no definite D call. Trimming cost V 4 bases and J 2 bases, with 8 bases left between them. The germline V gene encodes CDR1 SNHLY and CDR2 FYNNEI. There are 13 residues in the CDR3. CDR3 nucleotides: TGTGCCAGCAGTGCTACTTCGCAAGAGACCCAGTACTTC. Translating gives CASSATSQETQYF.

V usage is TRBV19 and J usage is TRBJ1-5; the D is unclear. In germline, CDR1 is LNHDA, CDR2 SQIVND (reference sequence). This CDR3 is built from 15 residues. Trimming cost V 4 bases and J 3 bases, with 13 bases left between them. CDR3 coding DNA: TGTGCCAGTAGTACCTACGACACAAACAATCAGCCCCAGCATTTT. It yields the protein CASSTYDTNNQPQHF. The complete variable domain, with remaining parts taken from reference TRBV19 and TRBJ1-5, reads DGGITQSPKYLFRKEGQNVTLSCEQNLNHDAMYWYRQDPGQGLRLIYYSQIVNDFQKGDIAEGYSVSREKKESFPLTVTSAQKNPTAFYLCASSTYDTNNQPQHFGDGTRLSIL.

This chain links TRBV19 with TRBJ1-2; TRBD1 matches at 9 bases. V gave up 5 bases and J gave up 8 bases; unmatched junction bases: 9. The CDR3 runs 14 residues. Looked up from germline, CDR1 is LNHDA and CDR2 is SQIVND (reference sequence). CDR3 bases: TGTGCCAGTAGTCCTACAGGGGGCAAATCCGGCTACACCTTC. Protein: CASSPTGGKSGYTF.

This clone appeared a single time. The rearrangement uses TRBV27 and TRBJ1-2; D not resolved. Trimming stripped 6 bases from V and 6 bases from J, with 17 bases between. The CDR3 extends over 14 amino acids. CDR1 MNHEY and CDR2 SMNVEV come from the germline V gene (reference sequence). CDR3 region: CASSGAGSGDGYTF. The CDR3 coding sequence is TGTGCCAGCAGCGGAGCGGGGTCCGGCGATGGCTACACCTTC.

The gene calls are TRBV7-6 and TRBJ1-3; D gene ambiguous. The CDR3 is made up of 17 amino acids. The V and J ends lost 5 bases and 0 bases respectively, with 17 bases between them. Per germline, CDR1 SGHVS and CDR2 FNYEAQ. The CDR3 DNA sequence: TGTGCCAGCAGCGCACAACCCCCAGGTTTCTCTGGAAACACCATATATTTT. Encoded protein: CASSAQPPGFSGNTIYF.

This sequence joins TRBV7-9 and TRBJ2-5, with D perhaps TRBD2 (6 bases). Looked up from germline, CDR1 is SEHNR and CDR2 is FQNEAQ (reference sequence). V was shortened by 4 bases and J by 5 bases, with 20 bases between the two germline ends. This CDR3 comprises 16 residues. CDR3 residues: CASSSGFGGVGETQYF. The CDR3 DNA sequence: TGTGCCAGCAGCTCCGGCTTCGGAGGGGTCGGCGAGACCCAGTACTTC.

The V call is TRBV6-1, the J call TRBJ2-7, with TRBD2 identical over 7 bases. Germline values: CDR1 MNHNS, CDR2 SASEGT. Losses at the gene ends were 7 bases for V and 2 bases for J; bases not matched to a gene: 8. The CDR3 loop spans 14 amino acids. CDR3 nucleotide sequence: TGTGCCAGCACCCAGGACGGGGGGACCTACGAGCAGTACTTC. It yields the protein CASTQDGGTYEQYF.

This chain connects TRBV5-1 to TRBJ1-1; D is perhaps TRBD1 (6 bases). Germline V gene data show CDR1 as SGHRS and CDR2 as YFSETQ. V shed 1 base and J shed 4 bases, with 11 bases lying between them. The CDR3 extends over 14 amino acids. The CDR3 coding sequence is TGCGCCAGCAGCTTGTCGGGAGGGGGCACTGAAGCTTTCTTT. As protein: CASSLSGGGTEAFF.

The CDR3: CASRPWGTGGPGGANVLTF. As DNA, the CDR3 is TGTGCCAGCAGGCCCTGGGGGACAGGGGGGCCCGGTGGGGCCAACGTCCTGACTTTC. This chain connects TRBV28 to TRBJ2-6; TRBD1 aligns across 11 bases. Trimming took 6 bases from V and 3 from J; bases not matched to a gene: 13. The CDR3 covers 19 residues. CDR1 and CDR2 from the germline V gene are MDHEN and SYDVKM.

The chain uses TRBV19 and TRBJ2-7; possible D gene TRBD2, 5 bases. V shed 7 bases and J shed 0 bases, with 16 bases lying between them. Germline V CDR1 and CDR2: LNHDA, SQIVND (reference sequence). This CDR3 region has 15 residues. CDR3 protein: CASKKREGRSYEQYF. For the CDR3, the DNA is TGTGCCAGTAAAAAAAGAGAGGGTCGCTCCTACGAGCAGTACTTC. Together with reference TRBV19 and TRBJ2-7, the CDR3 gives the full variable domain: DGGITQSPKYLFRKEGQNVTLSCEQNLNHDAMYWYRQDPGQGLRLIYYSQIVNDFQKGDIAEGYSVSREKKESFPLTVTSAQKNPTAFYLCASKKREGRSYEQYFGPGTRLTVT.

J is TRBJ2-2 and V is TRBV4-2, with D possibly TRBD2 on 6 matching bases. Looked up from germline, CDR1 is LGHNA and CDR2 is YNFKEQ. Trimming took 1 base from V and 1 from J, leaving 13 bases between them. The CDR3 has 17 amino acids. CDR3 sequence: CASSQGSGLQNTGELFF. DNA of the CDR3: TGTGCCAGCAGCCAAGGGTCCGGACTACAGAACACCGGGGAGCTGTTTTTT.

V is TRBV11-2 and J is TRBJ1-2, with D possibly matching TRBD1 (6 bases). The CDR3 has 13 amino acids. V was cut by 3 bases and J by 4 bases, with 9 bases left in between. Germline V lookup: CDR1 SGHAT, CDR2 FQNNGV. DNA for the CDR3: TGTGCCAGCAGCTTTCTACAGGGCTATGGCTACACCTTC. Amino acids: CASSFLQGYGYTF.

The chain recombines TRBV6-1 with TRBJ2-5, with 7 bases that match TRBD2. Per the germline V gene, CDR1 is MNHNS and CDR2 is SASEGT. CDR3 length: 13 residues. Losses at the gene ends were 5 bases for V and 4 bases for J; bases not matched to a gene: 4. Here the CDR3 reads CASSLAGLETQYF. The CDR3 DNA reads as TGTGCCAGCAGTTTAGCGGGCTTAGAGACCCAGTACTTC.